Below are 20 T cell receptor beta chains sequenced from a single sample in a study of blood T cell repertoires in COVID-19. The protocol was immunoSEQ multiplex PCR, while the TCRdb copy is restricted to in-frame clones and leaves out a portion. The table includes 70,000 to 85,000 clones, about 89% detected once. The material sequenced was peripheral blood. The receptors originated from a woman aged 60-75 years with acute or convalescent COVID-19.

The rearrangement uses TRBV6-6 and TRBJ1-2; 7 positions match TRBD1. The CDR3 sequence is 15 residues long. CDR1 MNHNY and CDR2 SVGAGI come from the germline V gene (reference sequence). The ends lost 2 bases at V and 4 bases at J; junction bases unmatched: 7. CDR3 nucleotide sequence: TGTGCCAGCAGTTACGCGACAGGGTTGTCCTATGGCTACACCTTC. This gives the protein CASSYATGLSYGYTF.

The chain is built from TRBV4-1 and TRBJ2-7; 10 bases align to TRBD1. Germline lookup yields CDR1 MGHRA and CDR2 YSYEKL. There are 17 residues in the CDR3. V lost 1 base and J lost 0; bases outside the gene matches: 6. For the CDR3, the DNA is TGCGCCAGCAGCCAAGTACACGGGACAGGGGACTCCTACGAGCAGTACTTC. It encodes CASSQVHGTGDSYEQYF.

The gene calls are TRBV7-9 and TRBJ1-2, with D maybe TRBD1 (5 bases). Germline V gene sequence: CDR1 SEHNR, CDR2 FQNEAQ (reference sequence). Trimming took 5 bases from V and 6 from J, leaving 19 bases between them. This CDR3 spans 15 amino acids. Written as DNA, the CDR3 is TGTGCCAGCAGCCGGGACTCGGGGGGAGGGAATGGCTACACCTTC. Encoded protein: CASSRDSGGGNGYTF.

V is TRBV7-2 and J is TRBJ1-2; TRBD1 matches 8 bases. In germline, CDR1 is SGHTA, CDR2 FQGNSA. The CDR3 extends over 16 amino acids. J was trimmed by 1 base and V by 0 bases; bases with no gene match: 4. The chain's CDR3 is CASSLAYRGNNYGYTF. In DNA, the CDR3 is TGTGCCAGCAGCTTAGCCTACAGGGGGAATAACTATGGCTACACCTTC.

This clone was observed a handful of times. The chain carries TRBV3-1 (or the pseudogene TRBV3-2) and TRBJ1-2, with 7 bases that match TRBD1. Losses at the gene ends were 1 base for V and 6 bases for J; bases not matched to a gene: 14. Germline V CDR1 and CDR2: LGHDT, YNNKEL (reference sequence). The CDR3 is 17 residues long. The CDR3 region is CASSQGPGGWKKDGYTF. In nucleotides, the CDR3 is TGTGCCAGCAGCCAAGGTCCAGGGGGTTGGAAGAAGGATGGCTACACCTTC.

V is TRBV6-4 and J is TRBJ2-7; 7 bases fit TRBD1. The CDR3 runs to 13 residues. With V trimmed by 10 bases and J by 2 bases, 8 bases remained unmatched. Germline V gives CDR1 MRHNA, CDR2 SNTAGT. The CDR3 region has the DNA TGTGCCAACCGGGACAGTCGTACCTACGAGCAGTACTTC. As protein: CANRDSRTYEQYF.

The J gene is TRBJ1-6, the V gene TRBV28, with D hard to call. Between the trimmed V and J ends, which lost 7 bases and 9 bases, there was a span of 16 bases. CDR1 MDHEN and CDR2 SYDVKM come from the germline V gene. The CDR3 is 14 amino acids. The CDR3 nucleotides are TGTGCCAGCAAGGAGGTCACGAGTAGTTCACCCCTCCACTTT. It encodes CASKEVTSSSPLHF.

The J gene is TRBJ1-2, the V gene TRBV28; D gene unclear. Deletions cut 5 bases from V and 1 base from J, with 8 bases between. The germline V gene has CDR1 MDHEN and CDR2 SYDVKM. The CDR3 covers 13 residues. CDR3 in DNA: TGTGCCAGCAGTGGTAGCCATAACTATGGCTACACCTTC. It encodes CASSGSHNYGYTF.

The chain carries TRBV18 and TRBJ1-2; D is perhaps TRBD1 (6 bases). From germline, CDR1 is KGHSH and CDR2 LQKENI. V lost 2 bases and J lost 4, with 11 bases in between. The CDR3 spans 14 residues. The CDR3 region has the DNA TGTGCCAGCTCACCAGGACAGCGTTTCTATGGCTACACCTTC. Translating it yields CASSPGQRFYGYTF.

The chain recombines TRBV19 with TRBJ2-1; 11 bases are shared with TRBD2. The junction had 10 bases not matched to a gene; V was cut back by 5 bases and J by 10 bases. From germline, CDR1 is LNHDA and CDR2 SQIVND (reference sequence). The CDR3 extends over 15 amino acids. The CDR3: CASSVLAGESGEQFF. For the CDR3, the DNA is TGTGCCAGTAGTGTACTAGCGGGAGAGTCTGGAGAGCAGTTCTTC.

The gene calls are TRBV9 and TRBJ2-2, with 10 bases identical to TRBD1. CDR3 size: 15 residues. Trimming cost V 2 bases and J 6 bases; bases outside gene matches: 4. Germline-derived CDR1 and CDR2 are SGDLS and YYNGEE. The CDR3 DNA follows: TGTGCCAGCAGCGTTTCGGGACAGGGGTCCGGGGAGCTGTTTTTT. Its translation: CASSVSGQGSGELFF.

This clone was found a few times. CDR3 bases: TGTGCCAGCAGCTTCCGGGACAGGGATAATGAGCAGTTCTTC. This encodes CASSFRDRDNEQFF. The chain couples TRBV5-4 to TRBJ2-1, with 9 bases aligning to TRBD1. Per the germline V gene, CDR1 is SGHNT and CDR2 is YYREEE (reference sequence). Unmatched junction bases numbered 4, after V lost 2 bases and J lost 7 bases. This CDR3 contains 14 residues.

V and J are TRBV10-3 and TRBJ1-1; TRBD1 agrees at 8 bases. Losses at the gene ends were 7 bases for V and 5 bases for J; bases not matched to a gene: 12. Germline V gives CDR1 ENHRY, CDR2 SYGVKD. This CDR3 has 15 residues. The CDR3 loop reads CAITRRTGRITEAFF. The CDR3 DNA reads as TGTGCCATCACCCGACGGACAGGGAGAATAACTGAAGCTTTCTTT.

This chain joins TRBV29-1 and TRBJ2-2, with 7 nucleotides matching TRBD1. CDR3 length equals 13 residues. Germline lookup yields CDR1 SQVTM and CDR2 ANQGSEA. The trim removed 6 bases at V and 6 bases at J, leaving 7 bases unmatched. The CDR3 region has the DNA TGCAGCGTAATACAGGGGTCGGCCGGGGAGCTGTTTTTT. Its protein is CSVIQGSAGELFF.

This chain links TRBV5-5 with TRBJ2-1; D perhaps matches TRBD2 (6 bases). CDR1 and CDR2 (germline): SGHKS, YYEKEE (reference sequence). The V gene lost 1 base and the J gene lost 5 bases, with 16 bases spanning the gap. The CDR3 is 16 residues long. CDR3 in DNA: TGTGCCAGCAGCTTGCAAACTAGCCAAGACCACAATGAGCAGTTCTTC. Residues: CASSLQTSQDHNEQFF.

J is TRBJ1-5 and V is TRBV28; D gene ambiguous. The germline V gene has CDR1 MDHEN and CDR2 SYDVKM. The CDR3 totals 13 residues. Trimming removed 5 bases at V and 1 base at J, with 6 bases between. The CDR3 spells CASSPQSNQPQHF. Written as DNA, the CDR3 is TGTGCCAGCAGTCCCCAAAGCAATCAGCCCCAGCATTTT.

The chain recombines TRBV7-3 with TRBJ1-4, with D perhaps matching TRBD1 (5 bases). V dropped 1 base and J dropped 3 bases, with 12 bases sitting between them. From germline, CDR1 is SGHTA and CDR2 FQGTGA. The CDR3 totals 16 residues. In nucleotides, the CDR3 is TGTGCCAGCAGCTTAAATCCCCGGGGGGCTAATGAAAAACTGTTTTTT. Translated, it gives CASSLNPRGANEKLFF.

The chain couples TRBV7-9 to TRBJ1-1; a weak D match, TRBD1 (5 bases). Germline loops: CDR1 SEHNR, CDR2 FQNEAQ (reference sequence). With 6 bases removed from V and 7 bases from J, the gap between germline ends came to 9 bases. The CDR3 has 11 residues. CDR3 loop: CASRGTGEAFF. The CDR3 nucleotides are TGTGCCAGCAGGGGGACTGGTGAAGCTTTCTTT.

This clone was observed a handful of times. The V and J genes are TRBV7-2 and TRBJ1-6; D is unclear. The V and J ends lost 3 bases and 0 bases respectively, with 15 bases between them. The CDR3 has 18 residues. The germline V gene has CDR1 SGHTA and CDR2 FQGNSA. CDR3 region: CASSFREQLSSYNSPLHF. Here the CDR3 DNA reads TGTGCCAGCAGCTTCCGGGAGCAGCTGAGCTCCTATAATTCACCCCTCCACTTT.

This chain joins TRBV28 and TRBJ2-3; 10 bases match TRBD1. Losses at the gene ends were 6 bases for V and 0 bases for J; bases not matched to a gene: 3. The CDR3 is 15 amino acids. Per germline, CDR1 MDHEN and CDR2 SYDVKM. The CDR3 loop reads CASRGTGDSTDTQYF. DNA for the CDR3: TGTGCCAGCAGAGGGACAGGGGATAGCACAGATACGCAGTATTTT.